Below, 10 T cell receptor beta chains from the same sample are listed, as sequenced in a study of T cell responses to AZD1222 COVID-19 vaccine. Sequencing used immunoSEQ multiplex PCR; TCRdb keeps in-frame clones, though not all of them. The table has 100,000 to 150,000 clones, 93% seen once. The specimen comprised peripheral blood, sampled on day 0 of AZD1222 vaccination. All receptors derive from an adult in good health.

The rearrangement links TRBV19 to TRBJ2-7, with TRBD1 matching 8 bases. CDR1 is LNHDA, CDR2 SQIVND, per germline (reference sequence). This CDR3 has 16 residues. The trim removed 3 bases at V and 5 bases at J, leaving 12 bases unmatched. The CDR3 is CASSIGVAGGANEQYF. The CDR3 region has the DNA TGTGCCAGTAGTATCGGCGTGGCAGGGGGCGCCAACGAGCAGTACTTC.

The DNA for the CDR3 is TGTGCCTGGAGTGAGGGGACGGGAGCCTACGAGCAGTACTTC. It specifies CAWSEGTGAYEQYF. The V gene is TRBV30, the J gene TRBJ2-7, with D perhaps TRBD2 (6 bases). The CDR3 covers 14 residues. Germline CDR1 GTSNPN, CDR2 SVGIG (reference sequence). V lost 1 base, J lost 2 bases, and 12 bases lay in between.

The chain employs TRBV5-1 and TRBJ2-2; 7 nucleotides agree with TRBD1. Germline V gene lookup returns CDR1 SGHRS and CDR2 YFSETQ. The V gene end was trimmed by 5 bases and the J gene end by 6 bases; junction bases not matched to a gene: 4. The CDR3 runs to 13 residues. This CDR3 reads CASRLDRAGELFF. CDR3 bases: TGCGCCAGCAGGTTAGACAGGGCCGGGGAGCTGTTTTTT.

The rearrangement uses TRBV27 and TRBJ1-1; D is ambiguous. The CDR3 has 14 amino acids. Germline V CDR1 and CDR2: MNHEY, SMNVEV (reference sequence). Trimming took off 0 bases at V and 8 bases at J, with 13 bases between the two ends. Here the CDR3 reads CASSLSWGASEAFF. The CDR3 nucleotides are TGTGCCAGCAGTTTATCGTGGGGAGCCTCAGAAGCTTTCTTT.

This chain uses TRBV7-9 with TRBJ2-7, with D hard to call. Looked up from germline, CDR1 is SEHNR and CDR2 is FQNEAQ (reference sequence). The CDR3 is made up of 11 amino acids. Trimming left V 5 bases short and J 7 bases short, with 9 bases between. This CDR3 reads CASSREQEQYF. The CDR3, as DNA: TGTGCCAGCAGCCGCGAACAAGAGCAGTACTTC.

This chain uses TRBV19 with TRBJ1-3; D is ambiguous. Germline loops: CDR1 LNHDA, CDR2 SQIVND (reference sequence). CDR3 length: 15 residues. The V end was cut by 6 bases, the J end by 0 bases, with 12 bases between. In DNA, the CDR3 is TGTGCCAGTAGCCCAGTCCACAACTCTGGAAACACCATATATTTT. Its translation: CASSPVHNSGNTIYF.

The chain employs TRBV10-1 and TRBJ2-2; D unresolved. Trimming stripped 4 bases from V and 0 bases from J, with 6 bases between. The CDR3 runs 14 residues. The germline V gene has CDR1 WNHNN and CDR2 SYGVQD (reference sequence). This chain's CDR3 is CASSGQTNTGELFF. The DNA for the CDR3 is TGCGCCAGCAGTGGGCAGACGAACACCGGGGAGCTGTTTTTT.

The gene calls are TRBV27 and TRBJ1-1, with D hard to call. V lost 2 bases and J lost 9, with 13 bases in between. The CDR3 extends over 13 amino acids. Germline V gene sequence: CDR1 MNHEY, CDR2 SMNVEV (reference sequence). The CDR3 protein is CASSLRRGRQAFF. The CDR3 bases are TGTGCCAGCAGTTTACGGCGTGGCAGACAAGCTTTCTTT.

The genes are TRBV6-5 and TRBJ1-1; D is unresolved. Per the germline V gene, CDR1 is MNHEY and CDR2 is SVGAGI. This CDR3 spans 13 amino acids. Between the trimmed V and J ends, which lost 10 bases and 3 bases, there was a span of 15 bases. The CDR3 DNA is TGTGCCACTAGGGCCATTGAACACACTGAAGCTTTCTTT. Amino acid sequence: CATRAIEHTEAFF.

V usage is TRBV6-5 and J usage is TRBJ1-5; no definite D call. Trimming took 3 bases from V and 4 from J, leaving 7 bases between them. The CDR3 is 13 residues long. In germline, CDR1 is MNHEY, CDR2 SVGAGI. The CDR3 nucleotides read TGTGCCAGCAGTTATGACCCAAATCAGCCCCAGCATTTT. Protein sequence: CASSYDPNQPQHF.